This record concerns one T cell receptor (beta chain) sequence. Its target is not known. Patients were all untreated before their thyroid surgery. The record originates from a study of metastatic and nonmetastatic thyroid tumors. Overall study: Comparison of repertoires was carried out across blood and tumor or nodule tissue from malignant and benign thyroid patients.

The CDR3 loop spans 12 amino acids. V lost 5 bases to trimming and J lost 9 bases, with 8 bases between them. Germline CDR1 MNHEY, CDR2 SVGEGT. Study-wide results and limits: Within blood and tumor, benign nodules reportedly had significantly lower TCR beta diversity than malignant thyroid tumors did.

In the source study's methods: In papillary thyroid cancer, a distant-metastasis classifier was built using CDR3 differences across clinicopathological groups. With MiXCR, TCRdb called clones anew from the PCR reads. TCRdb, not the original authors, processed these V and J calls. The sample yields about 59,000 clones, 16% seen once. This receptor was identified in a male donor with papillary thyroid cancer or a benign thyroid nodule (not recorded which). Some clones in this sample may be carry-over from other donors' samples. The sequencing sample was made of blood. V is TRBV6-2 or TRBV6-3 and J is TRBJ1-6; D perhaps matches TRBD1 (6 bases). The CDR3 sequence: CASSLRGSPLHF. The DNA of the CDR3 is TGTGCCAGCAGTCTCAGGGGTTCACCCCTCCACTTT.